These T cell receptor beta chains were read from a single sample in a study of blood T cell repertoires in COVID-19. Produced via immunoSEQ multiplex PCR; TCRdb's table is partial and in-frame only. Among approximately 270,000 clones, 80% to 90% were seen once, and the ten largest hold approximately 9.9%. The sample consisted of peripheral blood. The receptors here all came from a woman in her seventies with acute or convalescent COVID-19. Both conserved end residues are part of each CDR3. A D gene is named only where the DNA matches it firmly. Clone size is not always given. Where it is, it says once, few, many or a class for expanded clones.

cdr3_nt cdr3_aa v_call clone_size j_call d_call
TGTGCCAGCTGCTCTGGCCCTTATGAAAAACTGTTTTTT CASCSGPYEKLFF TRBV13 - TRBJ1-4 -
TGTGCCATCAGTGGGACAGCGAATTCACCCCTCCACTTT CAISGTANSPLHF TRBV10-3 - TRBJ1-6 -
TGTGCCAGCAGCACCGACAGGGGGCGCAACTATGGCTACACCTTC CASSTDRGRNYGYTF TRBV7-9 - TRBJ1-2 TRBD1
TGTGCCATCAGTGAGGGGGGAGGGGGCACTGAAGCTTTCTTT CAISEGGGGTEAFF TRBV10-3 - TRBJ1-1 -
TGTGCCAGCAGCGTAGCAGTCTCGACTAGCGGTACCGGGGAGCTGTTTTTT CASSVAVSTSGTGELFF TRBV9 - TRBJ2-2 TRBD2
TGTGCCACCAGCAGAGCAGGCCAGGACTACGAGCAGTACTTC CATSRAGQDYEQYF TRBV15 - TRBJ2-7 -
TGTGCCAGCAGCCTCGGCAGGGATACGCAGTATTTT CASSLGRDTQYF TRBV3-1/TRBV3-2 - TRBJ2-3 -
TGTGCCACCAGCCCACGCGGGGGATCTGGCTACACCTTC CATSPRGGSGYTF TRBV24-1 - TRBJ1-2 -
TGCGCCAGCAGCCAAGAAACGGTAACCTACGAGCAGTACTTC CASSQETVTYEQYF TRBV4-1 - TRBJ2-7 -
TGTGCCAGCAGCTCGGGGACAGGGGGAGACACCGGGGAGCTGTTTTTT CASSSGTGGDTGELFF TRBV7-9 - TRBJ2-2 TRBD1
TGTGCCAGCAGCGTATGGGGGGAGACTAATGAAAAACTGTTTTTT CASSVWGETNEKLFF TRBV9 - TRBJ1-4 -
TGTGCCAGCAGGGACAGCTATATTAACAATGAGCAGTTCTTC CASRDSYINNEQFF TRBV2 - TRBJ2-1 -
TGTGCCAGCAGCTCGGACAGCACCTACTCTGGAAACACCATATATTTT CASSSDSTYSGNTIYF TRBV7-9 - TRBJ1-3 -
TGTGCCAGCAGCCCCATGGGCAGGGATTCGGCCCAGTACTTC CASSPMGRDSAQYF TRBV2 - TRBJ2-5 -
TGCAGTGCGCGGGAAGGAAACACCATATATTTT CSAREGNTIYF TRBV20-1 - TRBJ1-3 -
TGTGCCAGCAGCGATAAATCGGCCTACAATGAGCAGTTCTTC CASSDKSAYNEQFF TRBV9 - TRBJ2-1 -
TGTGCCAGCAGCTTGGCCCGGGACAGTGAAGCTTTCTTT CASSLARDSEAFF TRBV7-3 - TRBJ1-1 TRBD1
TGTGCCAGCAAACTAGCGGGGGGCTCGGCCTACAATGAGCAGTTCTTC CASKLAGGSAYNEQFF TRBV2 - TRBJ2-1 TRBD2
TGTGCCAGCAGCCAAGTCCCGGGAGGCGGCAATGAAAAACTGTTTTTT CASSQVPGGGNEKLFF TRBV3-1/TRBV3-2 - TRBJ1-4 -
TGTGCCTGGAGTCCACAGGGAGGGTATGGCTACACCTTC CAWSPQGGYGYTF TRBV30 - TRBJ1-2 -
TGCAGTCACAGGGTGAACACTGAAGCTTTCTTT CSHRVNTEAFF TRBV20-1 once TRBJ1-1 -
TGTGCCAGCTCACCTGGCTCTCTGGGGGCCAACGTCCTGACTTTC CASSPGSLGANVLTF TRBV18 - TRBJ2-6 -
TGTGCCAGCAGTTTCCAACAGGGGCTCTACGAGCAGTACTTC CASSFQQGLYEQYF TRBV7-8 - TRBJ2-7 TRBD1
TGTGCCAGTACCCGCCAGAGGATGAACACTGAAGCTTTCTTT CASTRQRMNTEAFF TRBV19 - TRBJ1-1 -
TGTGCCAGATCCCCTAGCGGGGGGGCCCACTCCTACGAGCAGTACTTC CARSPSGGAHSYEQYF TRBV14 - TRBJ2-7 TRBD2
TGTGCTAGTGGTGAACAGGGAACGACAGATACGCAGTATTTT CASGEQGTTDTQYF TRBV12-5 - TRBJ2-3 -
TGTGCCAGCAGTGGGTCAGCGGGGACTCACACAGATACGCAGTATTTT CASSGSAGTHTDTQYF TRBV6-4 - TRBJ2-3 TRBD2
TGTGCCAGTAGTATAGCCCTCGTCAGGGCCTCAAACACTGAAGCTTTCTTT CASSIALVRASNTEAFF TRBV19 - TRBJ1-1 -
TGTGCCAGCATCCCTAGGGACAGGCTCACACGGAAGCCCCAGCATTTT CASIPRDRLTRKPQHF TRBV28 - TRBJ1-5 TRBD1
TGTGCCAGCAGTTTACGGGACTATGGCTACACCTTC CASSLRDYGYTF TRBV12-3/TRBV12-4 - TRBJ1-2 -
TGTGCCAGCAGCGTAGAACCGGGTCAGCCCCAGCATTTT CASSVEPGQPQHF TRBV9 - TRBJ1-5 -
TGTGCCAGCAGTGAAAACAGTATCACCGGGGAGCTGTTTTTT CASSENSITGELFF TRBV2 few TRBJ2-2 -
TGCGCCAGCAGCTTCCTGACAGGGCGGGACTCCTACAATGAGCAGTTCTTC CASSFLTGRDSYNEQFF TRBV5-1 - TRBJ2-1 -